This T cell receptor beta chain is from a study of T-cell reconstitution after alpha-beta-depleted transplantation in children. Study-wide points: Surviving recipient T cells and intrathymic progenitors accounted for some patients' high TCRbeta diversity at day 60. Counts and diversity of T cells one year after transplant came mostly from newly produced T cells. At around two months after transplant, the alpha-beta T cells were reportedly derived from several hundred expanded clones that came from non-depleted graft cells.

Worth noting for this clonotype: Its antigen is unidentified.

Trimming took 5 bases from V and 10 from J; bases not matched to a gene: 8. CDR3 length: 15 residues. Germline V CDR1 and CDR2: SGHTA, FQGTGA. Unique molecular identifiers featured in how the TCRbeta library was prepared. TCRdb fed the PCR reads into MiXCR, producing one record per CDR3 protein. This table has 250,000 to 350,000 distinct CDR3 sequences, more than 20% appearing once. The gene calls are TRBV7-3 and TRBJ2-1, with 13 bases matching TRBD2. The sample consisted of PBMCs, mostly from graft donor cells, taken 180 days after TCRalphabeta/CD19-depleted stem cell transplant. The clonotype comes from a male patient aged 10 to 17 who had a stem cell transplant for acute lymphoblastic leukemia, so the T cells may come from the graft donor. The CDR3 DNA reads TGTGCCAGCAGCCCCAGGACTAGCGGGAGTCGGGAGCAGTTCTTC. This codes for CASSPRTSGSREQFF.